Described below is a single TCR beta chain sequence and its context. Its antigen target is currently unknown. No per-base quality is available; no much larger clone lies one base away. The sample is drawn from a study of cytomegalovirus exposure and HLA in healthy donors (dated by TCRdb to the late 2010s). Regarding the complete study: An earlier analysis of a few hundred of the donors reported 250 to 350 Gb of sequence data and 95 million to 120 million unique TCR beta sequences obtained from approximately 180 million T cells. About 280 gigabases of sequencing data and around 90 million unique TCR sequences made up an early release that covered fewer than 650 HLA-typed donors. Of the roughly 400 genotyped donors, 81% fell in the genetic ancestry cluster associated with self-reported Caucasian donors. The study was designed to test whether signatures of past pathogen exposure could be identified by cataloging public T cell receptors. Using immunosequencing, the study profiled T cell repertoires from around 670 subjects and related those repertoires to cytomegalovirus serostatus. Along with the roughly 700-subject first cohort, a separate validation cohort of around 110 different subjects was used. To predict cytomegalovirus infection status, the study brought together high-throughput TCR immunosequencing, statistical association of individual TCRs with disease status, and machine learning. A later analysis re-examined previously published TCR beta repertoires from more than 600 donors and added high-resolution HLA genotyping to investigate patterns of TCR occurrence. Rather than using new phenotypic data, the later analysis identified candidate immune exposures from TCR beta sequences and from how often those sequences occurred across donors. To decide whether each TCR beta V gene segment behaved as functional or pseudogenic, an earlier analysis of some 600 of the donors relied on high-throughput TCR beta sequencing. Donor age, sex, ethnicity and CMV serostatus were compiled alongside the repertoire data. In a later genetic analysis, genome-wide SNP genotypes for 398 of the 666 donors were used, and that subset was treated as a discovery cohort. All discovery cohort repertoires had been generated using a single sequencing platform. Class I and class II HLA loci were covered by the typing at four-digit resolution. Typing coverage differed by locus: A, B, C, DRB1 and DQB1 were typed in roughly 629-630 donors, DQA1 in 500 to 550, DPA1 in 606, and DPB1 in approximately 450. Because of strong linkage in the cohort, roughly five DR-DQ haplotypes were treated as single units for association and clustering. On average, roughly 250,000 unique TCR beta nucleotide sequences were sequenced per donor among about 400 genotyped donors of the cohort, with roughly 18% of those sequences being non-productive.

Relative to germline, V is 7 bases shorter and J is 4 bases shorter, with 13 bases between their ends. The CDR3 contains 14 residues, cysteine and phenylalanine counted. The sequence is cut down to CDR3 DNA, 42 bases in frame from base 1. The germline V gene (reference sequence) sets CDR1 to LNHDA and CDR2 to SQIVND. Results and caveats for the whole study, not just this receptor: A further reported finding was that TCR beta sequences accurately predicted the HLA-A and HLA-B alleles for most subjects in the first cohort. CMV serostatus was the only immune exposure information available for the cohort. Roughly uniform sequencing depth across donors was assumed in presence/absence analyses, although this assumption may not hold. About 17 rarely observed V segments, including chromosome 9 orphons, were excluded from the earlier analysis of a few hundred of the donors because counts were too low. A later analysis found that TCR association rates varied across HLA loci, with DRB1 alleles showing the most associated TCRs and HLA-C alleles the fewest. Because the 87-base-pair reads could not distinguish some IMGT-functional V segments, including TRBV6-2 and TRBV6-3, those segments were excluded. A cluster of highly shared sequence variants was judged likely to represent a technical artifact of the sequencing pipeline. Correlated functional status among segregating V segments might be attributable to linkage disequilibrium, but an unknown experimental factor could not be ruled out. A later analysis found that HLA-associated TCR beta chains were more clonally expanded and had lower generation probabilities than equally common non-associated chains. The authors suggested that the approach could potentially be extended to other disease states and immunological phenotypes. Several of the top co-occurrence clusters appeared to be linked to parvovirus B19, influenza, CMV and Epstein-Barr virus, according to a later analysis. Broadly in line with IMGT annotations, most TCR beta V segments showed up in productive rearrangements about 90% or about 30% of the time in an earlier analysis of about 500 of the donors. Because HLA typing was unavailable for some donors at each locus, only the typed subset was used in association tests. A later genetic analysis associated a missense DCLRE1C variant with V-gene and J-gene trimming of TCR beta chains, and an independent cohort replicated the association. The classifier was reported to diagnose cytomegalovirus status with high specificity and sensitivity in both the original and validation cohorts. Assigning TCR associations to individual alleles was difficult when HLA alleles, especially DR and DQ, strongly co-occurred. Across donors, most TCR sequences were observed very rarely, whereas some public TCRs were present in many individuals. In the study, 164 TCR beta chains were listed as associated with cytomegalovirus. At a false discovery rate of 0.05, a later analysis linked approximately 18,000 TCR beta sequences to specific HLA alleles. Compared with the approximately 600-donor mean, donors in an Asian-associated ancestry cluster had fewer N-insertions in productive TCRs, according to a later genetic analysis. According to a later analysis, most CMV-associated TCR beta chains appeared to be HLA-restricted, and the HLA associations seemed to be driven largely by CMV exposure. In this cohort, only TCR beta chains were sequenced, and detectable features were limited by the absence of alpha or paired-chain data. A few of the identified cytomegalovirus-associated TCR beta chains were confirmed in vitro to be specific for cytomegalovirus antigens.

The library was prepared using the immunoSEQ multiplex PCR assay. The multiplex PCR relied on a mix of 60 forward primers for TCR Vbeta segments and 13 reverse primers for TCR Jbeta segments. The CDR3 region of rearranged TCR beta genes was amplified from genomic DNA with a multiplex PCR assay. The amplified TCR beta libraries were sequenced on the Illumina HiSeq System as 87-base-pair reads. In the authors' own workflow: In a later analysis, some 80 million unique TCR beta chains were counted across the 500 to 850 repertoires, and approximately 11 million of these chains were shared by at least two donors. To remove PCR and sequencing errors, raw reads were error-corrected and collapsed into unique sequences using a nearest-neighbor algorithm that merged closely related sequences. CDR3 sequences were aligned to IMGT reference sequences to assign V, D and J gene segments. For a sequence to be retained, a match of at least six nucleotides to both a V gene segment and a J gene segment was required. A rearrangement was called productive if the CDR3 had no stop codons and remained in frame with V and J, and every other rearrangement was called non-productive. CDR3 was defined according to IMGT convention as the region running from the second conserved V-encoded cysteine to the conserved J-encoded phenylalanine. The earlier analysis of about 590 of the donors excluded sequences that lacked an unambiguous match to a single V gene segment. In an earlier analysis of several hundred of the donors, a V segment was called functional when productive rearrangements were above 56.7%, and segregating when the standard deviation between donors exceeded 5%. To diagnose cytomegalovirus status from the catalog of TCR beta chain sequences, a statistical classification framework was built. A later analysis assigned V and J genes by comparing TCR nucleotide sequences with IMGT/GENE-DB human TR gene sequences. In a later analysis, CDR3 sequences and most-parsimonious VDJ recombination scenarios were assigned using the TCRdist pipeline. A later analysis defined each TCR beta chain by its CDR3 amino acid sequence plus V-gene family, and excluded reads lacking a unique V-gene family. In a later analysis, 500 to 700 highly shared, low-generation-probability nucleotide sequences were removed to address suspected cross-contamination and a sequencing artifact. A later analysis calculated a clonal expansion index for each public chain from normalized within-repertoire ranks of inferred template counts. In a later analysis, generation probabilities were computed using a VDJ recombination model fitted to out-of-frame rearrangements, and the results were checked against IGoR. Hypergeometric tests were used in a later analysis to score TCR-TCR, TCR-HLA and TCR-CMV co-occurrence, with a repertoire-size bias correction applied to the TCR pairs. To estimate false discovery rates, a later analysis permuted the HLA or CMV assignments 20 times. In a later analysis, co-occurring TCRs were grouped using DBSCAN, with TCRdist sequence similarity added in when clustering inside HLA-allele-positive subsets. Repertoires with fewer than 30,000 or more than 120,000 public chains were left out of co-occurrence clustering, as were about 5 repertoires with anomalous nucleotide sharing. In its TCRdb copy, this immuneACCESS table keeps in-frame sequences only and misses some clones. Where compared with another copy, unresolved V genes explain less than half of these, and the others have no known cause. The V and J calls and the clone size are those of that table, but D and trimming were determined from the DNA. The sample includes around 130,000 clones, with 70% to 80% observed a single time. 0.75% to 0.95% of the sample comes from the top ten.

The cohort consisted of approximately 690 healthy bone marrow donors. Cohort members were all nominally healthy when sampled, although unrecorded immune exposures were likely present. The donor was CMV seronegative and was included in the group of under 450 seronegative cohort members. Each donor provided a peripheral blood sample, and peripheral blood mononuclear cells were used for TCR beta sequencing. The Qiagen DNeasy Blood Extraction Kit was used to extract genomic DNA from the blood cell samples. The clonotype comes from a woman aged 55-69 years in good health and CMV-seronegative. The sequence joins TRBV19 to TRBJ2-2, with a weak D call of TRBD1 (5 bases match). Sequenced material: PBMCs. CDR3 reads: CASTGQGSTGELFF. The DNA is as follows: TGTGCCAGTACAGGACAAGGCAGCACCGGGGAGCTGTTTTTT.